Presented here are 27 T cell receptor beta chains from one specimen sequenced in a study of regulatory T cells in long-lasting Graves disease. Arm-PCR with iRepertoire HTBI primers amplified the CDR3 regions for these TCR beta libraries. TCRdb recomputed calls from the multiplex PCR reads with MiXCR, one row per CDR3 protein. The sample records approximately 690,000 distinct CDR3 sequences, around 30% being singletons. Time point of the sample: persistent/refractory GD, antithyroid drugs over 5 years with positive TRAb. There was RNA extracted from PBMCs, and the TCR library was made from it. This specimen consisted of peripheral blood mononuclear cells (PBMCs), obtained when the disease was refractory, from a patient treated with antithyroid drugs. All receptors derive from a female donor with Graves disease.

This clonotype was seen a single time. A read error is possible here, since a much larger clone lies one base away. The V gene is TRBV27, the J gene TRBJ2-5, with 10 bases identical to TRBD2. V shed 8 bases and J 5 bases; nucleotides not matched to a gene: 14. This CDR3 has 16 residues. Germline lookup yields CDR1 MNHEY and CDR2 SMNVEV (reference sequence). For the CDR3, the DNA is TGTGCCAGCCCAAACCGTCTAGCGGGAGATAGTGAGACCCAGTACTTC. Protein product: CASPNRLAGDSETQYF.

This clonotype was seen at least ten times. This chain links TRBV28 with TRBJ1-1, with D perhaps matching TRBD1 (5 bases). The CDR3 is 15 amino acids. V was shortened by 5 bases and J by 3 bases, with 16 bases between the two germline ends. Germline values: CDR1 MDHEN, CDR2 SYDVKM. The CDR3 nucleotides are TGTGCCAGCAGTCCAGTTAGGGGAAGACACACTGAAGCTTTCTTT. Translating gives CASSPVRGRHTEAFF. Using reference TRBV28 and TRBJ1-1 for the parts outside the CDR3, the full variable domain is DVKVTQSSRYLVKRTGEKVFLECVQDMDHENMFWYRQDPGLGLRLIYFSYDVKMKEKGDIPEGYSVSREKKERFSLILESASTNQTSMYLCASSPVRGRHTEAFFGQGTRLTVV.

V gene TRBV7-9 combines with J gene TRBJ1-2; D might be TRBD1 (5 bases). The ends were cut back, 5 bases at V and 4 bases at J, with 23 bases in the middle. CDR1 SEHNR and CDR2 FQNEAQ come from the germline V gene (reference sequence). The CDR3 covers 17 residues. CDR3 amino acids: CASSPTPGGAGTYGYTF. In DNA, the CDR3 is TGTGCCAGCAGCCCAACCCCCGGCGGTGCAGGGACCTATGGCTACACCTTC.

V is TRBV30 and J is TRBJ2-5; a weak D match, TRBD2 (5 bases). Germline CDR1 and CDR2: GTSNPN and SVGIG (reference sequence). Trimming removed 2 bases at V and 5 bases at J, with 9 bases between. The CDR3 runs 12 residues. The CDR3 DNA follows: TGTGCCTGGAGTCCGGGAATCGAGACCCAGTACTTC. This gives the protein CAWSPGIETQYF.

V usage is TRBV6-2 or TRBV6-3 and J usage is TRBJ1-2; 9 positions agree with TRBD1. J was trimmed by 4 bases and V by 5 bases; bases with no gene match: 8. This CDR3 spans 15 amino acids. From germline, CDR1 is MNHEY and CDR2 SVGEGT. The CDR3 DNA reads TGTGCCAGCAGTGAAGAATGGACAGGGGCCTATGGCTACACCTTC. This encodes CASSEEWTGAYGYTF.

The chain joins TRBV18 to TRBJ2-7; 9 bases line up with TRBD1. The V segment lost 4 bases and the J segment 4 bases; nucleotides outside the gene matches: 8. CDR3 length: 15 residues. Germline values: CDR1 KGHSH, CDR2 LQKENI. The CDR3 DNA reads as TGTGCCAGCTCACTGACAGGGGGTGTGCTTTACGAGCAGTACTTC. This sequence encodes CASSLTGGVLYEQYF. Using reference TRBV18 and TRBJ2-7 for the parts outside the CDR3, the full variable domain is NAGVMQNPRHLVRRRGQEARLRCSPMKGHSHVYWYRQLPEEGLKFMVYLQKENIIDESGMPKERFSAEFPKEGPSILRIQQVVRGDSAAYFCASSLTGGVLYEQYFGPGTRLTVT.

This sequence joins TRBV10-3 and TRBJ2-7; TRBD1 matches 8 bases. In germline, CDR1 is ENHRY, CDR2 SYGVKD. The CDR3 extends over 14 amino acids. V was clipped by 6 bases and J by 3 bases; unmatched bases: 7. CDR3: CAIRGTGLLYEQYF. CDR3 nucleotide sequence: TGTGCCATCAGAGGGACAGGACTTCTCTACGAGCAGTACTTC.

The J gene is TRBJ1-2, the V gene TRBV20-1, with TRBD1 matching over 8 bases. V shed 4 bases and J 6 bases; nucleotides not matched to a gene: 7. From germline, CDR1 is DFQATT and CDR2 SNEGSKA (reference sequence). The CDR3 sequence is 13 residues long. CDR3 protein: CSANRGSGDGYTF. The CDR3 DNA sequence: TGCAGTGCTAACAGGGGGTCCGGGGATGGCTACACCTTC.

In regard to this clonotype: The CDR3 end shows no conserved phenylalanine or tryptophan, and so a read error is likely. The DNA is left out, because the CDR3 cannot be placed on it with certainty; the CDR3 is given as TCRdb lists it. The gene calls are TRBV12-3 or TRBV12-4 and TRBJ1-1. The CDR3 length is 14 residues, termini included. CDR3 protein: CASSLPLGRHKPFL.

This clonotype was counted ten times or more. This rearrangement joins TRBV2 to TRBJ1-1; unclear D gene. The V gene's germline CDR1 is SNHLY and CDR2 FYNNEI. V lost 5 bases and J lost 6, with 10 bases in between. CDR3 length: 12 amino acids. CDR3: CASSWTTPEAFF. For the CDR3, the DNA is TGTGCCAGCAGTTGGACCACTCCTGAAGCTTTCTTT.

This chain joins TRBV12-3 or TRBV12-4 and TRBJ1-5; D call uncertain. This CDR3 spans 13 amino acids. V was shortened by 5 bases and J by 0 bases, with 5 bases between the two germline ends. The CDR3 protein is CASSQISNQPQHF. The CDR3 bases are TGTGCCAGCAGTCAGATTAGCAATCAGCCCCAGCATTTT.

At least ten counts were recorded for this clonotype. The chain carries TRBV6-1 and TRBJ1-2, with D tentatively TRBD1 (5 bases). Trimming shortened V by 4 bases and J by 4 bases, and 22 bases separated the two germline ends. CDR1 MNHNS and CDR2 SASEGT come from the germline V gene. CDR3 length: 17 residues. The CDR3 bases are TGTGCCAGCAGTGGGACCGGGACGCCGTTTCTTGGCTATGGCTACACCTTC. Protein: CASSGTGTPFLGYGYTF.

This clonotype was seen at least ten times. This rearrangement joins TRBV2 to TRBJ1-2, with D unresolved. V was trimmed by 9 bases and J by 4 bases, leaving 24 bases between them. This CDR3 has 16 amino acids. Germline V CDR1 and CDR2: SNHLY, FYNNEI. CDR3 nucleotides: TGTGCCAGTTCGACGGCTACCTTCACCTCGGGCTATGGCTACACCTTC. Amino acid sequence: CASSTATFTSGYGYTF.

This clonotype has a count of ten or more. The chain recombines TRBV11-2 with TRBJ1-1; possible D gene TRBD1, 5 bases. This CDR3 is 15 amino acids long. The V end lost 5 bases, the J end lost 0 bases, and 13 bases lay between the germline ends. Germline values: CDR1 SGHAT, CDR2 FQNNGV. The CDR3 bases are TGTGCCAGCAGCCCACGACAGACCATGAACACTGAAGCTTTCTTT. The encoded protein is CASSPRQTMNTEAFF.

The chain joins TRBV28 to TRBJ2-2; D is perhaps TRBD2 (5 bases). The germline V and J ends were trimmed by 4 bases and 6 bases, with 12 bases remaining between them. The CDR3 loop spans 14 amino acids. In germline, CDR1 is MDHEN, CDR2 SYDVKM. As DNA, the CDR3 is TGTGCCAGCAGTTCGGCTAGCCCCCCCGGGGAGCTGTTTTTT. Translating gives CASSSASPPGELFF. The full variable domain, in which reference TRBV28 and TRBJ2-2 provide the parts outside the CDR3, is DVKVTQSSRYLVKRTGEKVFLECVQDMDHENMFWYRQDPGLGLRLIYFSYDVKMKEKGDIPEGYSVSREKKERFSLILESASTNQTSMYLCASSSASPPGELFFGEGSRLTVL.

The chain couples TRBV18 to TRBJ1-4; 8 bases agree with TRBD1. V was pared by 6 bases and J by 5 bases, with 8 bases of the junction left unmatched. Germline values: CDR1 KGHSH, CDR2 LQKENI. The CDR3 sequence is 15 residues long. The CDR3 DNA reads TGTGCCAGCTCCCTGGATAGGGACAGGAATGAAAAACTGTTTTTT. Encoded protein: CASSLDRDRNEKLFF. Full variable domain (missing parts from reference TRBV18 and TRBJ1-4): NAGVMQNPRHLVRRRGQEARLRCSPMKGHSHVYWYRQLPEEGLKFMVYLQKENIIDESGMPKERFSAEFPKEGPSILRIQQVVRGDSAAYFCASSLDRDRNEKLFFGSGTQLSVL.

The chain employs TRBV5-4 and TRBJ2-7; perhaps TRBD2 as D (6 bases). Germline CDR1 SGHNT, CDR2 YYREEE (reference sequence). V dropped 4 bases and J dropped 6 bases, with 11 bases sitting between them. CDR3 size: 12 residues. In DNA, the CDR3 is TGTGCCAGCAGCACGGGACTCCGCGAGCAGTACTTC. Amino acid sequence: CASSTGLREQYF.

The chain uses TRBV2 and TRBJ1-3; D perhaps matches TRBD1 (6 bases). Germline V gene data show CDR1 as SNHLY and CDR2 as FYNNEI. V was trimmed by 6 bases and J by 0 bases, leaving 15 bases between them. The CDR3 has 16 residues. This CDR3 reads CASSDRQATSGNTIYF. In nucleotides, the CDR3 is TGTGCCAGCAGCGACCGACAGGCAACCTCTGGAAACACCATATATTTT.

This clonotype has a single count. The CDR3 region is CASSNRGLADTQYF. The CDR3 DNA follows: TGTGCCAGCTCTAACCGCGGACTAGCAGATACGCAGTATTTT. The V and J genes are TRBV18 and TRBJ2-3; 7 bases map to TRBD2. The CDR3 is made up of 14 amino acids. With 6 bases clipped from V and 4 bases from J, the junction kept 7 bases outside the gene matches. The germline V gene encodes CDR1 KGHSH and CDR2 LQKENI.

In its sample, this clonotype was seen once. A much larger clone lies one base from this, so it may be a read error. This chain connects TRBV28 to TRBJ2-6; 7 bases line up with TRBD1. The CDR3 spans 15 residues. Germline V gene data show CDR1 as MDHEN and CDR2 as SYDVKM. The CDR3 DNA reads TGTGCCAGCAGGGACACAGGGGTTGGGGCCAACGTCCCGACTTTC. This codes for CASRDTGVGANVPTF.

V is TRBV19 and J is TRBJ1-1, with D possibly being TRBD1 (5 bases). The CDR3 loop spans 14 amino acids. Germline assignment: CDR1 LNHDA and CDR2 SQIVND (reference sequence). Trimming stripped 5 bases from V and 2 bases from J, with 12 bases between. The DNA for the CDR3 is TGTGCCAGTAGTCTTCGACAGAAAAACACTGAAGCTTTCTTT. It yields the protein CASSLRQKNTEAFF. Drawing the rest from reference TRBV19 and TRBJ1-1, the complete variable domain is DGGITQSPKYLFRKEGQNVTLSCEQNLNHDAMYWYRQDPGQGLRLIYYSQIVNDFQKGDIAEGYSVSREKKESFPLTVTSAQKNPTAFYLCASSLRQKNTEAFFGQGTRLTVV.

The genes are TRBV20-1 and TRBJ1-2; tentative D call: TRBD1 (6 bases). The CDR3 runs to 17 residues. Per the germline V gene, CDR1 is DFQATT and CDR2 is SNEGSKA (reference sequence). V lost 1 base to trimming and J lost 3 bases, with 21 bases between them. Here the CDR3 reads CSARGGDTIIADYGYTF. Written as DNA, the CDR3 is TGCAGTGCTAGAGGGGGGGACACTATTATAGCAGACTATGGCTACACCTTC.

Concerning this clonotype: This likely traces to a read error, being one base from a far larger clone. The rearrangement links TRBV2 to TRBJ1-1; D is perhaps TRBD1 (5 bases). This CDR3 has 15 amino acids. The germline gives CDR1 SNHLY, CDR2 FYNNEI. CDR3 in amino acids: CASSPPEGLVTGAFF. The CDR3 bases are TGTGCCAGCAGCCCCCCCGAGGGGCTCGTCACTGGAGCTTTCTTT.

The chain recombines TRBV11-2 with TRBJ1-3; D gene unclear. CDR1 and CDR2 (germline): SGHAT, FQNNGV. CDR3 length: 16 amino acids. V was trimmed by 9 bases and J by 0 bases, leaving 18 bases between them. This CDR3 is CASILTHSSSGNTIYF. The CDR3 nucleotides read TGTGCCAGTATCTTGACGCACTCCTCCTCTGGAAACACCATATATTTT.

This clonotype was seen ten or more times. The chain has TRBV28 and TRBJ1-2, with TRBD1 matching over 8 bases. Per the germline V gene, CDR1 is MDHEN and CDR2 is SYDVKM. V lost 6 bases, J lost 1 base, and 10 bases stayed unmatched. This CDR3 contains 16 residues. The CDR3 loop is CASRFSGQGNNYGYTF. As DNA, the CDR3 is TGTGCCAGCAGATTCTCCGGACAGGGAAATAACTATGGCTACACCTTC.

CDR3 DNA: TGTGCCAGCAGTTACTCCCATTTCGGGGATTCGGCTTTCTTT. Its translation: CASSYSHFGDSAFF. The J gene is TRBJ1-1, the V gene TRBV6-2 or TRBV6-3; D is uncertain. The CDR3 sequence is 14 residues long. Germline values: CDR1 MNHEY, CDR2 SVGEGT. V was shortened by 0 bases and J by 11 bases, with 16 bases between the two germline ends.

CDR3 sequence (DNA): TGTGCCAGCGGACAGTCAAGCTCCTACGAGCAGTACTTC. Its translation is CASGQSSSYEQYF. The V and J genes are TRBV12-3 or TRBV12-4 and TRBJ2-7; D perhaps matches TRBD1 (6 bases). V lost 8 bases, J lost 0 bases, and 11 bases lay in between. The CDR3 totals 13 residues.